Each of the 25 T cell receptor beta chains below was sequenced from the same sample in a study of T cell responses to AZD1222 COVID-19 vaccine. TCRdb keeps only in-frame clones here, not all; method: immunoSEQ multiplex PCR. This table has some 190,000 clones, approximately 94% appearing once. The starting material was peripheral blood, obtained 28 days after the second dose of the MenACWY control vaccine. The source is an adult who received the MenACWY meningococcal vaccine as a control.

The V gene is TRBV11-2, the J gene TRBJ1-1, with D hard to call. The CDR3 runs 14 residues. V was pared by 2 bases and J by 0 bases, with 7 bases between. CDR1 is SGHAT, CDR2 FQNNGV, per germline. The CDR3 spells CASSLSRLNTEAFF. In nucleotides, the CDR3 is TGTGCCAGCAGCTTAAGTCGGCTGAACACTGAAGCTTTCTTT.

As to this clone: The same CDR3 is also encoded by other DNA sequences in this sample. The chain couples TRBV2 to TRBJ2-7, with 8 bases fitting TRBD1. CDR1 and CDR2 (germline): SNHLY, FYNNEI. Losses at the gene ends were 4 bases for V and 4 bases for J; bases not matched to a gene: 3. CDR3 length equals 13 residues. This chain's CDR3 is CASSGDRSYEQYF. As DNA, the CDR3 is TGTGCCAGCAGTGGGGACAGGAGTTACGAGCAGTACTTC.

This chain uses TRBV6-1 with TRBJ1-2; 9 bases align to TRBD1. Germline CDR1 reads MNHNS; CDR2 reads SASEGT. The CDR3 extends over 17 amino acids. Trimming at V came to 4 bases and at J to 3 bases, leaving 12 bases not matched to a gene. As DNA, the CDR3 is TGTGCCAGCAGTGCTGACAGGGGGTATGGAAGGGACTATGGCTACACCTTC. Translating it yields CASSADRGYGRDYGYTF.

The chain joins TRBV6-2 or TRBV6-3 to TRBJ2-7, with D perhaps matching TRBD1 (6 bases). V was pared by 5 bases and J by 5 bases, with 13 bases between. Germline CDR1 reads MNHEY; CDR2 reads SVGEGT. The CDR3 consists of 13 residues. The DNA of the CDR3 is TGTGCCAGCAGTAGTTCCAGGGGTAACGAGCAGTACTTC. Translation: CASSSSRGNEQYF.

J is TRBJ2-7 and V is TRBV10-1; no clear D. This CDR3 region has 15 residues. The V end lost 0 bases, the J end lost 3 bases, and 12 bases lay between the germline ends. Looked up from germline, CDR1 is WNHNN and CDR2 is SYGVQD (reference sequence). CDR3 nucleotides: TGCGCCAGCAGTGAGTCTGGAGACAACCTCTACGAGCAGTACTTC. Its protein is CASSESGDNLYEQYF.

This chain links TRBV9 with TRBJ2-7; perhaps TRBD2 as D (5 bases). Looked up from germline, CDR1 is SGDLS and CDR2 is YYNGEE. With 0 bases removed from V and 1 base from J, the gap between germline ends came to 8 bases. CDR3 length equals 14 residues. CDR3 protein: CASSVAEGSYEQYF. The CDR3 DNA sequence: TGTGCCAGCAGCGTAGCTGAGGGTTCCTACGAGCAGTACTTC. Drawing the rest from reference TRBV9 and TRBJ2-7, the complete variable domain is DSGVTQTPKHLITATGQRVTLRCSPRSGDLSVYWYQQSLDQGLQFLIQYYNGEERAKGNILERFSAQQFPDLHSELNLSSLELGDSALYFCASSVAEGSYEQYFGPGTRLTVT.

CDR3 in DNA: TGTGCCATCGGGGAGACAGGTAATAGCAATCAGCCCCAGCATTTT. Encoded protein: CAIGETGNSNQPQHF. The chain employs TRBV10-3 and TRBJ1-5, with D possibly being TRBD1 (6 bases). The V end was cut by 8 bases, the J end by 0 bases, with 14 bases between. The CDR3 has 15 amino acids. The germline V gene encodes CDR1 ENHRY and CDR2 SYGVKD.

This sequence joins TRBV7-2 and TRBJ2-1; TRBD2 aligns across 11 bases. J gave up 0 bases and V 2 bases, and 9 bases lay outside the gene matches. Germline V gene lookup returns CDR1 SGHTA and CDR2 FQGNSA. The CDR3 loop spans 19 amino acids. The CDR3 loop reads CASSLLGTSGPSSYNEQFF. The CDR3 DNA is TGTGCCAGCAGCTTATTGGGGACTAGCGGACCGAGCTCCTACAATGAGCAGTTCTTC.

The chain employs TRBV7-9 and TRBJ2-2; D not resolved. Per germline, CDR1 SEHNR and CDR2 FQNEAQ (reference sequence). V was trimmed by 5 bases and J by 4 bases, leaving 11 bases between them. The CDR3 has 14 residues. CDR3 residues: CASSHGPITGELFF. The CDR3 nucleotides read TGTGCCAGCAGCCACGGACCGATCACCGGGGAGCTGTTTTTT. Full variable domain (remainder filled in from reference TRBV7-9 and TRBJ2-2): DTGVSQNPRHKITKRGQNVTFRCDPISEHNRLYWYRQTLGQGPEFLTYFQNEAQLEKSRLLSDRFSAERPKGSFSTLEIQRTEQGDSAMYLCASSHGPITGELFFGEGSRLTVL.

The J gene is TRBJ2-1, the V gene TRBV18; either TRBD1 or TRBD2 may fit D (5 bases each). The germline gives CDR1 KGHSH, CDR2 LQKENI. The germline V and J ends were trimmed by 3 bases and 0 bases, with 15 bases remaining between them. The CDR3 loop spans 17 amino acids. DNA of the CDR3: TGTGCCAGCTCACCGGGACCTCTGGGGAGCTCCTACAATGAGCAGTTCTTC. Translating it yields CASSPGPLGSSYNEQFF.

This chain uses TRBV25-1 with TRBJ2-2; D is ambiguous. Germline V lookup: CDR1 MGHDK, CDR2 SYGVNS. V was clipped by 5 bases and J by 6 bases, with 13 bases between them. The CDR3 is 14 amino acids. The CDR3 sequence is CASSSLLAAGELFF. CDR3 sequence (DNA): TGTGCCAGCAGTTCTCTGCTGGCGGCCGGGGAGCTGTTTTTT.

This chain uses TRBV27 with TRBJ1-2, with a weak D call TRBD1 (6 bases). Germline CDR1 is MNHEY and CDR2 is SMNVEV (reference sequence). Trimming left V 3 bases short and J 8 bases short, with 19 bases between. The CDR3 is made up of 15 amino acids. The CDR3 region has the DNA TGTGCCAGCAGTTTGTCTAGGGACACCTTAGGGGGCTACACCTTC. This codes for CASSLSRDTLGGYTF.

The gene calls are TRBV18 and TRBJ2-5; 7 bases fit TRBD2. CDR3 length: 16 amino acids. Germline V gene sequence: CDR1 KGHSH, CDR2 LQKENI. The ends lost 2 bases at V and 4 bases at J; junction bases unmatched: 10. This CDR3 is CASSPFESASGETQYF. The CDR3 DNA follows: TGTGCCAGCTCACCATTCGAATCGGCTAGCGGAGAGACCCAGTACTTC.

The CDR3 DNA is TGTGCCAGCAGTTCCTCCTACTCGACTGCCAATGAAGCTTTCTTT. Its translation: CASSSSYSTANEAFF. V gene TRBV6-5 combines with J gene TRBJ1-1, with unresolved D. The CDR3 covers 15 residues. CDR1 and CDR2 from the germline V gene are MNHEY and SVGAGI. Trimming removed 4 bases from V and 7 bases from J, with 19 bases in between.

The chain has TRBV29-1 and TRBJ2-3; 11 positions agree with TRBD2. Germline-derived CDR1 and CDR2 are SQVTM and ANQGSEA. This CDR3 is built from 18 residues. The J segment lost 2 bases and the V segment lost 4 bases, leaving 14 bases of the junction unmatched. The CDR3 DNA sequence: TGCAGCGTTGTCGGGACTAGCGGCTCTAGTGGGACCACAGATACGCAGTATTTT. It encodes CSVVGTSGSSGTTDTQYF.

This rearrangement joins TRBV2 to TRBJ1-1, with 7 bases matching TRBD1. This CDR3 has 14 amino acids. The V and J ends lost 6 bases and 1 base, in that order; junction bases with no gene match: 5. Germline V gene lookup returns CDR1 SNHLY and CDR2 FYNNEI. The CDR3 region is CASRPRTGNTEAFF. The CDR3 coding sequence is TGTGCCAGCAGACCTCGGACAGGGAACACTGAAGCTTTCTTT.

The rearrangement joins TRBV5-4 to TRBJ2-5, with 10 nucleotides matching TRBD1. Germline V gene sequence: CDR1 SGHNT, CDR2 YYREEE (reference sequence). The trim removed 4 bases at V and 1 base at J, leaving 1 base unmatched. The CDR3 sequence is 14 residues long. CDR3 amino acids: CASSGTGVQETQYF. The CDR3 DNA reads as TGTGCCAGCAGCGGGACAGGGGTCCAAGAGACCCAGTACTTC.

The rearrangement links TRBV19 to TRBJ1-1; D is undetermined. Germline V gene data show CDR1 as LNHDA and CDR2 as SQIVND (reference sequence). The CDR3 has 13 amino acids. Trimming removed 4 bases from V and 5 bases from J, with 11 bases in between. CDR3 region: CASSTQIRTEAFF. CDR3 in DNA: TGTGCCAGTAGTACTCAGATTAGGACTGAAGCTTTCTTT.

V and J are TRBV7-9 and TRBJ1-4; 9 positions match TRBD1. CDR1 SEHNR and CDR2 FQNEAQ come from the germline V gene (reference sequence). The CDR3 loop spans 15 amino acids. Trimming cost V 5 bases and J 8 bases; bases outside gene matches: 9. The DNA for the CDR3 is TGTGCCAGCAGCCCGCCGGGACAGGGTAACGAAAAACTGTTTTTT. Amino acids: CASSPPGQGNEKLFF.

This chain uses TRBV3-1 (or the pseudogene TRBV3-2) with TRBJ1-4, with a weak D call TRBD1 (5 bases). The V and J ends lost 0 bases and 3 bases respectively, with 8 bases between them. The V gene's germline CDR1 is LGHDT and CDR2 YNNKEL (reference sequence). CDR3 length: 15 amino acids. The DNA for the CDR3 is TGTGCCAGCAGCCAAGATTCAGGGCCTAATGAAAAACTGTTTTTT. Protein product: CASSQDSGPNEKLFF.

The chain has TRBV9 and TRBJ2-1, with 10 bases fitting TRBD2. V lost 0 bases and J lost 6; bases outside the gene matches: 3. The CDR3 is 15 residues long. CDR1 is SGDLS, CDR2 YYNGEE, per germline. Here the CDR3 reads CASSVVSSGGNEQFF. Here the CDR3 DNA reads TGTGCCAGCAGCGTAGTGTCTAGCGGGGGCAATGAGCAGTTCTTC. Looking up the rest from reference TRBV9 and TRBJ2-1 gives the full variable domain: DSGVTQTPKHLITATGQRVTLRCSPRSGDLSVYWYQQSLDQGLQFLIQYYNGEERAKGNILERFSAQQFPDLHSELNLSSLELGDSALYFCASSVVSSGGNEQFFGPGTRLTVL.

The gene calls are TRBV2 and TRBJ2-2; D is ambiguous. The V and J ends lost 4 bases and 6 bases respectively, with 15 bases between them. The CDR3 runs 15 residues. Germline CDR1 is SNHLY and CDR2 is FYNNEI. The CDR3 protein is CASSVGQATAGELFF. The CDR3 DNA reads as TGTGCCAGCAGTGTAGGTCAGGCGACCGCCGGGGAGCTGTTTTTT.

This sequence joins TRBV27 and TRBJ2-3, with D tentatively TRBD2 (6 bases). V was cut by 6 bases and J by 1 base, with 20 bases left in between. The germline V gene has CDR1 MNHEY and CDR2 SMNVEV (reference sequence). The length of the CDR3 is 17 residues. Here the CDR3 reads CASSPTGTPFGTDTQYF. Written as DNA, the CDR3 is TGTGCCAGCAGCCCCACCGGGACTCCTTTTGGCACAGATACGCAGTATTTT.

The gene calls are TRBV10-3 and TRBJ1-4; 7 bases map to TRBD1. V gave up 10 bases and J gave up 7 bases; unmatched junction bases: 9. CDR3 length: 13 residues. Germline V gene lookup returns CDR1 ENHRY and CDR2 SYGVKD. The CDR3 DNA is TGTGCCAGCACGACAGGGTTGGGTGAAAAACTGTTTTTT. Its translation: CASTTGLGEKLFF.

DNA for the CDR3: TGTGCCAGCAGCCAAGAGGGCGGTTCCTATAATTCACCCCTCCACTTT. It translates to CASSQEGGSYNSPLHF. The rearrangement joins TRBV4-2 to TRBJ1-6; no reliable D call. Germline CDR1 is LGHNA and CDR2 is YNFKEQ. The CDR3 covers 16 residues. V was clipped by 0 bases and J by 1 base, with 7 bases between them.